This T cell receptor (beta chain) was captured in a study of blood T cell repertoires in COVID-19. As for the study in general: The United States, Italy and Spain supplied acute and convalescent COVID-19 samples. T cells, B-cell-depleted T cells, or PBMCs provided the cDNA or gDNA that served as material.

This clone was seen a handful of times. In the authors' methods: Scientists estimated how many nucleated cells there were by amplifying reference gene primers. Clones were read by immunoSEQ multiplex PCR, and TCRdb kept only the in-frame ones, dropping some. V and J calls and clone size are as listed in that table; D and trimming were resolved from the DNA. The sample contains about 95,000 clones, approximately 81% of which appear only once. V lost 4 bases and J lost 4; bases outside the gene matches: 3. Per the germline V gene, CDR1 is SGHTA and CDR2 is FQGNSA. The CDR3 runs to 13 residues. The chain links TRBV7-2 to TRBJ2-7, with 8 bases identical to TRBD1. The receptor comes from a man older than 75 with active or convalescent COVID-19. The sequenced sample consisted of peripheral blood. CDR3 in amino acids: CASSSRTGYEQYF. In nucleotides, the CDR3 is TGTGCCAGCAGCTCTAGGACAGGGTACGAGCAGTACTTC.